Listed below are T cell receptor beta chains from one sample, sequenced in a study of OX40 agonist ivuxolimab in advanced cancers. Generated by immunoSEQ multiplex PCR, the TCRdb table keeps only in-frame clones and is missing some. The repertoire holds tens of thousands of clones, about 88% seen once, with under 4.5% in the top ten. The material was CD4+ or CD8+ T cells sorted from blood, obtained in a trial of the OX40 agonist ivuxolimab. Receptors were obtained from an adult with an advanced solid tumor such as melanoma, head and neck, liver or kidney cancer. The CDR3 runs from the conserved cysteine through the conserved F or W. The D gene is left open where the match is weak. Size values are once, few and many counts, or a class for expanded clones, and some rows have none.

cdr3_aa cdr3_nt clone_size v_call d_call j_call
CASSYLTSGSYEQYF TGTGCCAGCAGTTACCTGACTAGCGGATCCTACGAGCAGTACTTC - TRBV7-9 TRBD2 TRBJ2-7
CAWSGGGNYGYTF TGTGCCTGGAGTGGGGGGGGTAACTATGGCTACACCTTC - TRBV30 - TRBJ1-2
CSVEGGILDRGTEAFF TGCAGCGTTGAAGGGGGCATACTCGATCGAGGCACTGAAGCTTTCTTT few TRBV29-1 - TRBJ1-1
CASSKERMGEAFF TGTGCCAGCAGCAAGGAACGGATGGGGGAAGCTTTCTTT - TRBV7-3 - TRBJ1-1
CASSHSGESTDTQYF TGTGCCAGCAGCCATAGCGGGGAGAGCACAGATACGCAGTATTTT - TRBV6-5 TRBD2 TRBJ2-3
CASRALGQSYGYTF TGTGCCAGCAGAGCACTGGGACAGAGTTATGGCTACACCTTC - TRBV6-1 TRBD1 TRBJ1-2
CASFGGSGYTF TGTGCCAGTTTTGGGGGTTCGGGCTACACCTTC - TRBV19 - TRBJ1-2
CASSLEGKFYGYTF TGTGCCAGCAGCTTGGAGGGAAAGTTCTATGGCTACACCTTC - TRBV5-6 - TRBJ1-2
CASSVGQGGGTLHF TGTGCCAGCAGCGTCGGACAGGGGGGTGGGACCCTCCACTTT - TRBV9 TRBD1 TRBJ1-6
CASSRRTYDNEQFF TGTGCCAGCAGCCGTCGGACTTACGACAATGAGCAGTTCTTC - TRBV4-2 - TRBJ2-1
CASSQEGYGYTF TGCGCCAGCAGCCAAGAGGGCTATGGCTACACCTTC - TRBV4-3 - TRBJ1-2
CASSVRGRFTEAFF TGTGCCAGCAGCGTCAGGGGGCGGTTCACTGAAGCTTTCTTT - TRBV7-2 TRBD1 TRBJ1-1
CASSPPLRGQSMQPQHF TGTGCCAGCAGCCCCCCGTTGAGGGGACAGTCAATGCAGCCCCAGCATTTT few TRBV5-8 TRBD1 TRBJ1-5
CAWRTGEYTGELFF TGTGCCTGGAGAACAGGGGAATACACCGGGGAGCTGTTTTTT - TRBV30 TRBD1 TRBJ2-2
CASSLGQQFTDTQYF TGTGCCAGCAGCTTAGGACAGCAATTCACAGATACGCAGTATTTT once TRBV7-3 - TRBJ2-3
CASSRRLATDTQYF TGTGCCAGCAGCCGTCGATTAGCCACAGATACGCAGTATTTT - TRBV7-2 - TRBJ2-3
CASSYSWTGVYEQYF TGTGCCAGCAGTTACTCATGGACAGGGGTCTACGAGCAGTACTTC - TRBV6-5 TRBD1 TRBJ2-7
CASSSTVVYEQYF TGTGCCAGCAGTTCGACGGTTGTCTACGAGCAGTACTTC - TRBV6-5 - TRBJ2-7
CASSPIDRDTEAFF TGTGCCAGCTCACCAATAGACAGGGACACTGAAGCTTTCTTT - TRBV18 TRBD1 TRBJ1-1
CASSWGLARPQHF TGTGCCAGCAGTTGGGGCCTTGCGAGGCCCCAGCATTTT - TRBV27 - TRBJ1-5
CASSGQVQGDTQYF TGTGCCAGTTCGGGGCAGGTCCAGGGAGATACGCAGTATTTT - TRBV19 - TRBJ2-3
CASSGGEANEKLFF TGTGCCAGCAGTGGAGGGGAGGCTAATGAAAAACTGTTTTTT once TRBV6-1 - TRBJ1-4
CASSYYRGRDYGYTF TGTGCCAGCAGTTACTACAGGGGGCGCGACTATGGCTACACCTTC - TRBV6-5 TRBD1 TRBJ1-2
CASSHGQRTGELFF TGTGCCAGCAGCCATGGACAGCGAACCGGGGAGCTGTTTTTT few TRBV4-2 - TRBJ2-2
CASSKGLVGGGDTQYF TGTGCCAGCAGTAAGGGCCTGGTAGGGGGAGGAGATACGCAGTATTTT few TRBV27 - TRBJ2-3
CASSFNQGNEKLFF TGTGCCAGCAGCTTTAACCAGGGGAATGAAAAACTGTTTTTT once TRBV7-8 - TRBJ1-4
CASSPRQGDEQYF TGTGCCAGCTCACCACGGCAGGGGGACGAGCAGTACTTC - TRBV18 TRBD1 TRBJ2-7
CASSPGQGPLSGYTF TGTGCCAGCAGCCCGGGACAGGGACCTCTATCTGGCTACACCTTC - TRBV2 TRBD1 TRBJ1-2
CASSLGGGKRYEQYF TGTGCCAGCAGCTTGGGAGGGGGTAAGCGATACGAGCAGTACTTC - TRBV5-4 - TRBJ2-7
CASSLAPNSNQPQHF TGTGCCAGCAGCTTAGCACCGAATAGCAATCAGCCCCAGCATTTT few TRBV7-6 - TRBJ1-5
CASSLAPRQGKGSNQPQHF TGTGCCAGCAGCTTAGCTCCTCGGCAGGGGAAAGGCAGCAATCAGCCCCAGCATTTT - TRBV7-9 - TRBJ1-5
CASKTQGSRYEQYF TGTGCCAGCAAGACACAGGGGAGTAGGTACGAGCAGTACTTC - TRBV28 TRBD1 TRBJ2-7
CAIRQGWGETEAFF TGTGCCATCCGACAAGGATGGGGTGAGACTGAAGCTTTCTTT - TRBV10-3 - TRBJ1-1
CASSLDTEAFF TGCGCCAGCAGCTTAGACACTGAAGCTTTCTTT - TRBV5-1 - TRBJ1-1
CASSFQRETEAFF TGTGCCAGCAGCTTCCAGCGTGAAACTGAAGCTTTCTTT few TRBV11-2 - TRBJ1-1
CASSLGRGERSPLHF TGTGCCAGCAGCTTGGGCCGGGGTGAGAGATCACCCCTCCACTTT - TRBV5-4 - TRBJ1-6